Listed below are T cell receptor beta chains from one sample, sequenced in a study of blood T cell repertoires in COVID-19. Repertoires were generated with immunoSEQ multiplex PCR, while TCRdb's copy carries only in-frame clones and drops some. The sample gives about 93,000 clones, just under 80% of which show up once; approximately 15% is in the top ten. Sequenced sample: peripheral blood. Receptors originate from a human donor in a cohort sampled during active COVID-19. Each CDR3 is given with its conserved first and last residue. Each record gives: V gene, clone size, D gene, J gene, CDR3 protein, CDR3 DNA. D genes are given only for firm matches. Expanded clones are given a class, and other clones once, few, many or no size at all.

V: TRBV28; size: .; D: TRBD1; J: TRBJ2-1; CDR3: CASSLPLRQGSSYNEQFF; DNA: TGTGCCAGCAGCCTACCGTTGAGACAGGGATCCAGTTATAATGAGCAGTTCTTC
V: TRBV2; size: .; D: .; J: TRBJ1-4; CDR3: CASSETGVREKLFF; DNA: TGTGCCAGCAGTGAGACAGGCGTCCGTGAAAAACTGTTTTTT
V: TRBV4-2; size: .; D: TRBD1; J: TRBJ2-3; CDR3: CASSRPRTGFFTDTQYF; DNA: TGTGCCAGCAGCCGCCCCCGGACAGGGTTTTTCACAGATACGCAGTATTTT
V: TRBV2; size: .; D: TRBD1; J: TRBJ1-3; CDR3: CASGTGNGNTIYF; DNA: TGTGCCAGCGGGACAGGGAATGGAAACACCATATATTTT
V: TRBV7-9; size: few; D: .; J: TRBJ1-1; CDR3: CASSQLTGRNTEAFF; DNA: TGTGCCAGCAGCCAATTGACAGGCAGGAACACTGAAGCTTTCTTT
V: TRBV7-8; size: .; D: TRBD1; J: TRBJ1-6; CDR3: CASSPGPDRAYSPLHF; DNA: TGTGCCAGCAGTCCCGGCCCAGACAGGGCGTACTCACCCCTCCACTTT
V: TRBV7-9; size: .; D: .; J: TRBJ1-1; CDR3: CASSLSGRNTEAFF; DNA: TGTGCCAGCAGCTTGTCAGGGCGGAACACTGAAGCTTTCTTT
V: TRBV18; size: .; D: TRBD1; J: TRBJ1-1; CDR3: CASSPSRTGFGGGEAFF; DNA: TGTGCCAGCTCACCAAGCCGGACAGGATTTGGCGGAGGTGAAGCTTTCTTT
V: TRBV21-1; size: .; D: .; J: TRBJ2-1; CDR3: CASSKRPRYNEQFF; DNA: TGTGCCAGCAGCAAACGCCCTAGGTACAATGAGCAGTTCTTC
V: TRBV5-1; size: .; D: .; J: TRBJ1-5; CDR3: CASSLSTGGGQPQHF; DNA: TGCGCCAGCAGCTTGTCGACAGGCGGAGGTCAGCCCCAGCATTTT
V: TRBV9; size: few; D: .; J: TRBJ1-1; CDR3: CASSARVGGLGNTEAFF; DNA: TGTGCCAGCAGCGCCCGAGTGGGGGGGCTCGGGAACACTGAAGCTTTCTTT
V: TRBV14; size: .; D: .; J: TRBJ2-5; CDR3: CASSPQGGFISETQYF; DNA: TGTGCCAGCAGCCCGCAGGGGGGTTTTATTTCCGAGACCCAGTACTTC
V: TRBV7-9; size: once; D: .; J: TRBJ1-3; CDR3: CASQQGRGQTNTIYF; DNA: TGTGCCAGCCAGCAGGGACGTGGACAGACAAACACCATATATTTT
V: TRBV6-5; size: .; D: .; J: TRBJ1-4; CDR3: CASLEPGFRLGKLFF; DNA: TGTGCCAGCTTGGAGCCCGGGTTCCGTCTAGGAAAACTGTTTTTT
V: TRBV5-1; size: .; D: .; J: TRBJ2-5; CDR3: CASSPQSAREETQYF; DNA: TGCGCCAGCAGCCCCCAATCGGCCCGGGAAGAGACCCAGTACTTC
V: TRBV4-1; size: .; D: TRBD2; J: TRBJ2-1; CDR3: CASSQGVTSGGHNEQFF; DNA: TGCGCCAGCAGCCAAGGCGTAACTAGCGGGGGCCACAATGAGCAGTTCTTC
V: TRBV5-5; size: .; D: TRBD1; J: TRBJ2-2; CDR3: CASSPGTGLSPTRYTGELFF; DNA: TGTGCCAGCAGCCCCGGGACAGGACTCAGCCCAACCCGATACACCGGGGAGCTGTTTTTT
V: TRBV2; size: .; D: .; J: TRBJ2-3; CDR3: CASGGISSTDTQYF; DNA: TGTGCCAGCGGGGGGATATCTAGCACAGATACGCAGTATTTT
V: TRBV5-1; size: .; D: TRBD1; J: TRBJ2-2; CDR3: CASSLSWGQTTGELFF; DNA: TGCGCCAGCAGCTTGTCATGGGGACAGACCACCGGGGAGCTGTTTTTT
V: TRBV15; size: .; D: .; J: TRBJ1-3; CDR3: CATSRAGSVPGNTIYF; DNA: TGTGCCACCAGCAGAGCGGGTAGTGTGCCTGGAAACACCATATATTTT
V: TRBV9; size: .; D: TRBD1; J: TRBJ2-2; CDR3: CASSLSTGTVAGELFF; DNA: TGTGCCAGCAGCCTCTCGACAGGGACGGTTGCCGGGGAGCTGTTTTTT
V: TRBV5-1; size: .; D: TRBD2; J: TRBJ2-7; CDR3: CASSLALAGRSSYEQYF; DNA: TGCGCCAGCAGCTTGGCCCTAGCGGGGAGAAGTTCCTACGAGCAGTACTTC
V: TRBV6-5; size: .; D: .; J: TRBJ2-2; CDR3: CASRRLTGELFF; DNA: TGTGCCAGCCGCCGACTGACCGGGGAGCTGTTTTTT
V: TRBV19; size: .; D: TRBD1; J: TRBJ1-4; CDR3: CASSMFGTGSRSNEKLFF; DNA: TGTGCCAGTAGTATGTTCGGGACAGGGTCGAGGAGTAATGAAAAACTGTTTTTT
V: TRBV3-1/TRBV3-2; size: .; D: TRBD2; J: TRBJ2-1; CDR3: CASSQGPGGSAEQFF; DNA: TGTGCCAGCAGCCAAGGCCCGGGAGGGTCCGCGGAGCAGTTCTTC
V: TRBV25-1; size: once; D: .; J: TRBJ1-3; CDR3: CASRGISGNTIYF; DNA: TGTGCCAGCAGGGGCATCTCTGGAAACACCATATATTTT
V: TRBV12-3/TRBV12-4; size: .; D: .; J: TRBJ2-7; CDR3: CASKHTKEQYF; DNA: TGTGCCAGCAAACATACGAAGGAGCAGTACTTC
V: TRBV27; size: .; D: TRBD2; J: TRBJ2-2; CDR3: CASSSGAPGLAGATGELFF; DNA: TGTGCCAGCAGTTCTGGGGCCCCGGGACTAGCGGGAGCTACCGGGGAGCTGTTTTTT
V: TRBV6-4; size: .; D: .; J: TRBJ1-1; CDR3: CASSESRSTEAFF; DNA: TGTGCCAGCAGTGAGTCAAGGAGCACTGAAGCTTTCTTT
V: TRBV5-1; size: .; D: TRBD1; J: TRBJ1-1; CDR3: CASSLAGTGGWSRTEAFF; DNA: TGCGCCAGCAGCTTGGCTGGGACAGGGGGCTGGTCGCGCACTGAAGCTTTCTTT
V: TRBV5-1; size: .; D: TRBD1; J: TRBJ1-2; CDR3: CASSLEGQGLSGYTF; DNA: TGCGCCAGCAGCTTGGAGGGACAGGGGTTGAGTGGCTACACCTTC
V: TRBV7-9; size: once; D: TRBD2; J: TRBJ2-3; CDR3: CASSLLAGGPDTQYF; DNA: TGTGCCAGCAGCTTATTAGCGGGAGGGCCAGATACGCAGTATTTT
V: TRBV7-8; size: .; D: TRBD2; J: TRBJ2-5; CDR3: CASSLAALAGGETQYF; DNA: TGTGCCAGCAGCTTAGCCGCCCTAGCGGGGGGAGAGACCCAGTACTTC
V: TRBV28; size: few; D: .; J: TRBJ2-7; CDR3: CASAWQGPYEQYF; DNA: TGTGCCAGCGCATGGCAGGGTCCCTACGAGCAGTACTTC
V: TRBV3-1/TRBV3-2; size: few; D: .; J: TRBJ2-1; CDR3: CASSHRGGVNNEQFF; DNA: TGTGCCAGCAGCCATCGAGGGGGGGTCAACAATGAGCAGTTCTTC
V: TRBV6-1; size: .; D: .; J: TRBJ1-1; CDR3: CASSDRGGTEAFF; DNA: TGTGCCAGCAGTGACAGGGGTGGCACTGAAGCTTTCTTT
V: TRBV28; size: .; D: .; J: TRBJ1-6; CDR3: CASVGMLNSPLHF; DNA: TGTGCCAGCGTCGGGATGTTGAATTCACCCCTCCACTTT
V: TRBV18; size: .; D: .; J: TRBJ1-6; CDR3: CASSPRVASDSPLHF; DNA: TGTGCCAGCTCACCGAGGGTCGCATCGGATTCACCCCTCCACTTT
V: TRBV7-9; size: .; D: .; J: TRBJ2-7; CDR3: CASSAFLYEQYF; DNA: TGTGCCAGCAGCGCGTTCCTCTACGAGCAGTACTTC
V: TRBV10-2; size: .; D: TRBD2; J: TRBJ2-3; CDR3: CASSYSGSTDTQYF; DNA: TGCGCCAGCAGCTATAGCGGGAGCACAGATACGCAGTATTTT
V: TRBV13; size: few; D: .; J: TRBJ1-6; CDR3: CASRHRDTSNSPLHF; DNA: TGTGCCAGCAGGCACAGGGATACGAGTAATTCACCCCTCCACTTT
V: TRBV28; size: medium-sized; D: TRBD1; J: TRBJ2-7; CDR3: CASRETGGSYEQYF; DNA: TGTGCCAGCAGGGAGACAGGGGGCTCCTACGAGCAGTACTTC
V: TRBV10-2; size: .; D: TRBD2; J: TRBJ2-2; CDR3: CASTQGDPGGIGELFF; DNA: TGCGCCAGCACCCAAGGGGACCCCGGGGGGATCGGGGAGCTGTTTTTT
V: TRBV27; size: .; D: .; J: TRBJ1-1; CDR3: CASSRDGRGWTEAFF; DNA: TGTGCCAGCAGTAGGGACGGCCGGGGGTGGACTGAAGCTTTCTTT
V: TRBV29-1; size: .; D: .; J: TRBJ1-2; CDR3: CSADSSSSGYTF; DNA: TGCAGCGCAGACAGTTCTTCCAGCGGCTACACCTTC
V: TRBV5-1; size: .; D: TRBD2; J: TRBJ2-1; CDR3: CASSATSGNFYNEQFF; DNA: TGCGCCAGCAGCGCGACTAGCGGGAACTTCTACAATGAGCAGTTCTTC
V: TRBV9; size: .; D: TRBD2; J: TRBJ2-1; CDR3: CASSARLAAYNEQFF; DNA: TGTGCCAGCAGCGCCAGACTAGCGGCCTACAATGAGCAGTTCTTC